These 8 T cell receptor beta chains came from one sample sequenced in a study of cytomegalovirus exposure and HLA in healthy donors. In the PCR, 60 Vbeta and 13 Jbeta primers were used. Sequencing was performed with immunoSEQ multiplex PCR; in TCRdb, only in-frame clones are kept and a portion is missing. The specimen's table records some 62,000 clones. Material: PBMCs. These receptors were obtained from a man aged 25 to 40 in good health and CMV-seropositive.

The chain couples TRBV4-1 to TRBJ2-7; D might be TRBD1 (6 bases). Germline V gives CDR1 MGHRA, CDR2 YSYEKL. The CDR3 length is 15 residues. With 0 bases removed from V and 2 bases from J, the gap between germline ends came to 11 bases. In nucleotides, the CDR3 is TGCGCCAGCAGCCAAGAAGGGCCAGGGGCCTACGAGCAGTACTTC. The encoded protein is CASSQEGPGAYEQYF.

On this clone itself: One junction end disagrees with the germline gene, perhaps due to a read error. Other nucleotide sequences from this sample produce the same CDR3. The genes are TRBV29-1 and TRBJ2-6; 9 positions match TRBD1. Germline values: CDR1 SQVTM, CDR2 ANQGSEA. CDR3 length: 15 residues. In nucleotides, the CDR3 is TGCAGCGTCCGGGACAGGGTTTCTGGGGCCAACGTCCTGACTTTT. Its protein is CSVRDRVSGANVLTF.

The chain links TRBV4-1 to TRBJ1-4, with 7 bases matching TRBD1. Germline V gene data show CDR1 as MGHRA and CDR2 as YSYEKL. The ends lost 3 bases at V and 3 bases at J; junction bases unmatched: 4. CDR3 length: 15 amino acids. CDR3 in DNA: TGCGCCAGCAGCCACGGGACAGTCGCTAATGAAAAACTGTTTTTT. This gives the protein CASSHGTVANEKLFF.

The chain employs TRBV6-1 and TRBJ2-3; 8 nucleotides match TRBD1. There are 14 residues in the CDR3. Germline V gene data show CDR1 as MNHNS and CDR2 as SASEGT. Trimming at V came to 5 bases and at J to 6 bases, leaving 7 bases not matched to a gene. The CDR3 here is CASSLRGLGDTQYF. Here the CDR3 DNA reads TGTGCCAGCAGTCTCAGGGGGCTTGGGGATACGCAGTATTTT.

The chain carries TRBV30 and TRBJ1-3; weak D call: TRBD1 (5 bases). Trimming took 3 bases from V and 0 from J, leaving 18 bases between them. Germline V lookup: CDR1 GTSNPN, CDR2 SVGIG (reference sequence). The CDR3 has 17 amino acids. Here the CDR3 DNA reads TGTGCCTGGAGACGTCCTTTGGGGGACTCCTCTGGAAACACCATATATTTT. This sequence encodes CAWRRPLGDSSGNTIYF.

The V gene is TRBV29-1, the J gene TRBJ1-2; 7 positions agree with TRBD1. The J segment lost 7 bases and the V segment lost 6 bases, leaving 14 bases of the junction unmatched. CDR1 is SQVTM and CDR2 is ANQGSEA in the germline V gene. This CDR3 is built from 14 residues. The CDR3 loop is CSVAILDRAAGYTF. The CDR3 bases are TGCAGCGTCGCAATCCTCGACAGGGCCGCTGGCTACACCTTC.

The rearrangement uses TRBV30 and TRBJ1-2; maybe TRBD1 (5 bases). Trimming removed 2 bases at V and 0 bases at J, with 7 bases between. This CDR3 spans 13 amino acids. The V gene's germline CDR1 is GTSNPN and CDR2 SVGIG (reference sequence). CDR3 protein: CAWSRQTNYGYTF. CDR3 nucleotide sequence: TGTGCCTGGAGTCGACAGACTAACTATGGCTACACCTTC.

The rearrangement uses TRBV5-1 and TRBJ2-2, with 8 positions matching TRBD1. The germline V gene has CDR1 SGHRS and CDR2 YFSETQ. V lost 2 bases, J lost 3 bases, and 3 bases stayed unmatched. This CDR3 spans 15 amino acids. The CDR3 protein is CASSFVTGDTGELFF. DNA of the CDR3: TGCGCCAGCAGCTTCGTGACAGGGGACACCGGGGAGCTGTTTTTT.